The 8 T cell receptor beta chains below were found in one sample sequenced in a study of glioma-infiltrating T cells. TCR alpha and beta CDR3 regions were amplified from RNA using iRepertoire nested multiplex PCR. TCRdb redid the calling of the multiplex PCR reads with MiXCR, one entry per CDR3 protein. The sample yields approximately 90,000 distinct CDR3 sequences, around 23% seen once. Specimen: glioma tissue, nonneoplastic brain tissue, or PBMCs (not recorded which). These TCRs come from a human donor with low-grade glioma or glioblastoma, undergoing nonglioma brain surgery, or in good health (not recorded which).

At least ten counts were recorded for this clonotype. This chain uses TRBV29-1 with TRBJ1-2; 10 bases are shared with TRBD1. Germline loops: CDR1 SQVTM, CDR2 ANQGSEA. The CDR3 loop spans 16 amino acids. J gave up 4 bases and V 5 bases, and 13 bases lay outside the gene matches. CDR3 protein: CSVFPGTGEKSYGYTF. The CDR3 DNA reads TGCAGCGTTTTCCCCGGGACAGGGGAGAAGAGCTATGGCTACACCTTC.

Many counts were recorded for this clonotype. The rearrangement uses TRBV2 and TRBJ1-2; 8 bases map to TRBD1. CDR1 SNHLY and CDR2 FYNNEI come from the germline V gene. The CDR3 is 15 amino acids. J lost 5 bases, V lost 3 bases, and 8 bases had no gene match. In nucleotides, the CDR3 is TGTGCCAGCAGTGATGGACAGGGAAGAGGGTATGGCTACACCTTC. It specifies CASSDGQGRGYGYTF.

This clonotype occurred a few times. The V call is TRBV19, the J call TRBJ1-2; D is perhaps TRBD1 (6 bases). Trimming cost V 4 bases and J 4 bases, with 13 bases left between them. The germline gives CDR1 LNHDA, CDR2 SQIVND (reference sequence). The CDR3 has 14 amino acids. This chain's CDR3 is CASSTDSASYGYTF. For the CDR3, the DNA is TGTGCCAGTAGTACGGACAGCGCTTCCTATGGCTACACCTTC.

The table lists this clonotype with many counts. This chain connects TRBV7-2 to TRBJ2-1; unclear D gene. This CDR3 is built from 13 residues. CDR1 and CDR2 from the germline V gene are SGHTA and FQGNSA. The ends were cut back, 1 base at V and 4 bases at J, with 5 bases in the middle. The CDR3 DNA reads TGTGCCAGCAGCTTAGAAAAATACAATGAGCAGTTCTTC. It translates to CASSLEKYNEQFF.

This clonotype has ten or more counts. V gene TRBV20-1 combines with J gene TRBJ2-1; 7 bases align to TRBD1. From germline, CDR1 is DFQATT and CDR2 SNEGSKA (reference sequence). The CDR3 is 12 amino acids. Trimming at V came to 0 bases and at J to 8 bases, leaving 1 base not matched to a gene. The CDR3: CSARDQGDEQFF. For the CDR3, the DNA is TGCAGTGCTAGAGATCAGGGGGATGAGCAGTTCTTC.

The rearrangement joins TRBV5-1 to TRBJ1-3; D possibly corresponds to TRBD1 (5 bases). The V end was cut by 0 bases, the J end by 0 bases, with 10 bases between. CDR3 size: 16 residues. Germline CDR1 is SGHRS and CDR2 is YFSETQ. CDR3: CASSLGTPNSGNTIYF. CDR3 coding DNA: TGCGCCAGCAGCTTGGGGACACCTAACTCTGGAAACACCATATATTTT.

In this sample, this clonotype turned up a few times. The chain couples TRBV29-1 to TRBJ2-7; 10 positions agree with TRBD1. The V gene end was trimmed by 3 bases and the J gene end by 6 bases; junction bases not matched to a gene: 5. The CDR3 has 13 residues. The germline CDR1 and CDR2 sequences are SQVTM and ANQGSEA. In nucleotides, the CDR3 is TGCAGCGTTGAGCTAGACAGGGGGCTCGAGCAGTACTTC. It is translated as CSVELDRGLEQYF.

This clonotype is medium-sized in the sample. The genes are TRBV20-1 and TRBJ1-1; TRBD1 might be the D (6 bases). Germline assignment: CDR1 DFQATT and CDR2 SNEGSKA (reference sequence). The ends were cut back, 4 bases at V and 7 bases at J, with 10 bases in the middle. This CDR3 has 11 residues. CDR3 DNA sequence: TGCAGTGCTACAGGGGTTGTTGAAGCTTTCTTT. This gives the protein CSATGVVEAFF.